These T cell receptor beta chains were read from a single sample in a study of regulatory T cells in long-lasting Graves disease. TCRdb re-called the multiplex PCR reads through MiXCR, storing one row per CDR3 protein. The sample contains over 300,000 distinct CDR3 sequences, 15% to 18% of which appear only once. The specimen was peripheral blood mononuclear cells (PBMCs), collected at new diagnosis, from a patient treated with antithyroid drugs. The source is a female donor with Graves disease. Each CDR3 is given with its conserved first and last residue. D genes are given only for firm matches. Clone sizes are given selectively: once, few, many, or a class where the clone is expanded.

J gene	clone size	D gene	V gene	CDR3 DNA	CDR3 protein
TRBJ2-2	.	.	TRBV29-1	TGCAGCGTTGAAAAGGGTGAAGGGGATTCCTCGAACGGGGAGCTGTTTTTT	CSVEKGEGDSSNGELFF
TRBJ2-1	many	.	TRBV27	TGTGCCAGCAGTCGACCGGTCGGCGTTCCGTTCTTC	CASSRPVGVPFF
TRBJ1-2	few	.	TRBV29-1	TGCAGCGTTGATCCCGGGACGTCATATGGCTACACCTTC	CSVDPGTSYGYTF
TRBJ2-1	many	.	TRBV20-1	TGCAGTGCTAGAGCCGTCCTTCGGGGGGCCGGGGGCTACAATGAGCAGTTCTTC	CSARAVLRGAGGYNEQFF
TRBJ2-7	many	TRBD2	TRBV27	TGTGCCAGCGGGACTAGCGGGTTCGAGCAGTACTTC	CASGTSGFEQYF
TRBJ1-3	.	.	TRBV12-5	TGTGCTAGTGGCTGGGATTCCGGAAACACCATATATTTT	CASGWDSGNTIYF
TRBJ1-4	few	.	TRBV15	TGTGCCACCAGCAGCAGGGCGGCTAATGAAAAACTGTTTTTT	CATSSRAANEKLFF
TRBJ1-5	many	.	TRBV10-3	TGTGCCATCAGTGACAAGGGAATGGGCAATCAGCCCCAGCATTTT	CAISDKGMGNQPQHF
TRBJ1-2	many	.	TRBV12-3/TRBV12-4	TGTGCCAGCAGCTCCCACAAGGACAGCAACTATGGCTACACCTTC	CASSSHKDSNYGYTF
TRBJ1-2	many	TRBD1	TRBV6-1	TGTGCCAGCAGCGGGACGGGACAGGGGGTTCGTGGCTACACCTTC	CASSGTGQGVRGYTF
TRBJ1-1	many	.	TRBV3-1	TGTGCCAGCGGGGATGTAGGGACTGAAGCTTTCTTT	CASGDVGTEAFF
TRBJ2-3	few	TRBD2	TRBV7-9	TGTGCCAGCACATACATCCCGGGACTAGCCGCAAGCCCAGGCACAGATACGCAGTATTTT	CASTYIPGLAASPGTDTQYF
TRBJ2-1	few	TRBD2	TRBV6-5	TGTGCCAGCAGTTTGGGGCTAGCGGGAGGAGTTGAGCAGTTCTTC	CASSLGLAGGVEQFF
TRBJ1-1	few	.	TRBV20-1	TGCAGTGCTAGAGATACGTCCAGATCTAGTATGAACACTGAAGCTTTCTTT	CSARDTSRSSMNTEAFF
TRBJ2-1	many	.	TRBV27	TGTGCCAGCAGTTTGGTCCCCGCTGCAGAAAATGAGCAGTTCTTC	CASSLVPAAENEQFF
TRBJ2-7	many	.	TRBV28	TGTGCCACCAGTGGAAGGGGGGTGGGTAGCTACGAGCAGTACTTC	CATSGRGVGSYEQYF
TRBJ1-1	.	.	TRBV4-1	TGCGCCAGCAGCCAAGAGCCGGCAGGGGAAACTGAAGCTTTCTTT	CASSQEPAGETEAFF
TRBJ2-2	many	.	TRBV5-1	TGCGCCAGCAGCTTTGTCCCTCGGGGGAGCCTCGAGAACACCGGGGAGCTGTTTTTT	CASSFVPRGSLENTGELFF
TRBJ1-1	many	.	TRBV28	TGTGCCAGCAAAGGGGTGAACACTGAAGCTTTCTTT	CASKGVNTEAFF
TRBJ1-3	.	.	TRBV15	TGTGCCACCAGCAACAGGGGAAACACCATATATTTT	CATSNRGNTIYF
TRBJ2-1	many	.	TRBV30	TGTGCCTGGAGTCGAGAGGAGGGGAATGAGCAGTTCTTC	CAWSREEGNEQFF
TRBJ2-7	.	.	TRBV30	TGTGCCTGGAGTTCCAGGGGATGGCAGTACTTC	CAWSSRGWQYF
TRBJ2-5	few	TRBD1	TRBV4-1	TGCGCCAGCAGCCAAGTCCCAGGGGGCCAAGAGACCCAGTACTTC	CASSQVPGGQETQYF
TRBJ2-2	many	TRBD1	TRBV7-2	TGTGCCAGCAGATCTACAGGGGGGCTGTACACCGGGGAGCTGTTTTTT	CASRSTGGLYTGELFF
TRBJ2-7	many	.	TRBV30	TGTGCCTGGAGCGGGTACGAGCAGTACTTC	CAWSGYEQYF
TRBJ2-3	.	TRBD2	TRBV2	TGTGCCAGCCAGCTCGGGACTAGCGGGGGGTCACCCACAGATACGCAGTATTTT	CASQLGTSGGSPTDTQYF
TRBJ1-5	many	.	TRBV6-1	TGTGCCAGTAAACTAAAGCCCAAGGGAGGTCAGCCCCAGCATTTT	CASKLKPKGGQPQHF
TRBJ1-3	.	.	TRBV12-3/TRBV12-4	TGTGCCAGCAGCCGCCCCTCATCCTCCTCTGGAAACACCATATATTTT	CASSRPSSSSGNTIYF
TRBJ2-3	many	.	TRBV11-2	TGTGCCAGCAGCTTCAATGCTGGCACAGATACGCAGTATTTT	CASSFNAGTDTQYF
TRBJ2-3	few	.	TRBV11-2	TGTGCCAGCAGCCCCAGACGGGGGCGCAGCACAGATACGCAGTATTTT	CASSPRRGRSTDTQYF
TRBJ1-2	few	.	TRBV6-5	TGTGCCAGCAGTTACTCGAGTGGGGGCTACACCTTC	CASSYSSGGYTF
TRBJ1-5	many	.	TRBV7-2	TGTGCCAGCAGCTTAACAAGCGGGGCAAACCAGCCCCAGCATTTT	CASSLTSGANQPQHF
TRBJ2-3	many	TRBD1	TRBV12-3/TRBV12-4	TGTGCCAGCAGTCCCATACAGGGGGCGCCCACAGATACGCAGTATTTT	CASSPIQGAPTDTQYF
TRBJ2-5	many	.	TRBV15	TGTGCCACCAGCAGAGATCTGCCGGGGTGGCGAGAGACCCAGTACTTC	CATSRDLPGWRETQYF
TRBJ2-1	.	TRBD2	TRBV7-9	TGTGCCAGTAGCGGGAAGCCAGGGCATGAGCAGTTCTTC	CASSGKPGHEQFF
TRBJ2-5	many	.	TRBV3-1	TGTGCCAGCAGCTTTCCGGGCCGCCAAGAGACCCAGTACTTC	CASSFPGRQETQYF
TRBJ2-1	many	.	TRBV11-2	TGTGCCAGCAGTCCCCGACTGGGTGTAGGCAATGAGCAGTTCTTC	CASSPRLGVGNEQFF
TRBJ2-2	many	.	TRBV6-2/TRBV6-3	TGTGCCAGCAGTGAAGTAAGGGGAGAAGCCGGGGAGCTGTTTTTT	CASSEVRGEAGELFF
TRBJ2-6	many	.	TRBV9	TGTGCCAGCAGCGCACCACAGGAGACACTCTCTGGGGCCAACGTCCTGACTTTC	CASSAPQETLSGANVLTF
TRBJ1-6	many	.	TRBV27	TGTGCCAGCAGTTCCCGACAGGCTAATTCACCCCTCCACTTT	CASSSRQANSPLHF
TRBJ2-5	.	.	TRBV5-1	TGCGCCAGCAGCTTGGAACGAGCCCAGGAGACCCAGTGCTTC	CASSLERAQETQCF
TRBJ1-1	.	.	TRBV11-2	TGTGCCAGCAGCGCCCGGCGGACACCGAACACTGAAGCTTTCTTT	CASSARRTPNTEAFF
TRBJ2-2	.	TRBD2	TRBV12-3/TRBV12-4	TGTGCCAGCAGTCTTAACCCCGGACTAGCAAACACCGGGGAGCTGTTTTTT	CASSLNPGLANTGELFF
TRBJ2-1	many	TRBD2	TRBV20-1	TGCAGTGCTACTAGCGGGAGAGACTACAATGAGCAGTTCTTC	CSATSGRDYNEQFF
TRBJ2-7	.	TRBD2	TRBV12-3/TRBV12-4	TGTGCCAGCGGTCCGCTAGCGGGGGGGCCCTACGAGCAGTACTTC	CASGPLAGGPYEQYF
TRBJ1-1	many	TRBD1	TRBV2	TGTGCCACACATTATATACGCCGGGACAGAAGACCGAACACTGAAGCTTTCTTT	CATHYIRRDRRPNTEAFF
TRBJ1-5	many	.	TRBV5-1	TGCGCCAGCAGCTTGGCGGGGGCCAGCAATCAGCCCCAGCATTTT	CASSLAGASNQPQHF
TRBJ2-7	many	TRBD2	TRBV12-3/TRBV12-4	TGTGCCAGCAGTTTGGCCCTGTCTAGCGGGAGGTCCTACGAGCAGTACTTC	CASSLALSSGRSYEQYF
TRBJ2-3	many	.	TRBV4-1	TGCGCCAGCAGCCAAGAGATCGGCCTCACAGATACGCAGTATTTT	CASSQEIGLTDTQYF
TRBJ2-7	few	.	TRBV5-1	TGCGCCAGCAGCTTAGAGTTAGGGCAGTCGGGTGAGCAGTACTTC	CASSLELGQSGEQYF
TRBJ1-6	few	.	TRBV3-1	TGTGCCAGCAGCCAAGTTTTGGGAACAGGGATAAATTCACCCCTCCACTTT	CASSQVLGTGINSPLHF
TRBJ2-1	many	TRBD2	TRBV3-1	TGTGCCAGCACCCCAAGCGGGAGGCCCGGGTACAATGAGCAGTTCTTC	CASTPSGRPGYNEQFF
TRBJ1-1	.	.	TRBV28	TGTGCCAGCAGTTTATCAGGGGCGGAGGGGACTGAAGCTTTCTTT	CASSLSGAEGTEAFF
TRBJ1-2	many	.	TRBV27	TGTGCCAGCCATCCGGGACCCAACTATGGCTACACCTTC	CASHPGPNYGYTF